This T cell receptor beta chain was identified during a study of shared clonotypes between healthy human individuals. Study details: Researchers assigned three CD4 naive, three CD4 memory, two CD8 naive and one CD8 memory plate to each donor.

Whole-study results and caveats: The authors expected sequencing depth to affect clonotype sharing among donors. The rarefaction results pointed to incomplete sorted-subset sequencing despite large depth. Sampling covered blood only; tissue repertoires likely differ.

The germline V and J ends were trimmed by 3 bases and 5 bases, with 13 bases remaining between them. Germline CDR1 is LNHNV and CDR2 is YYDKDF (reference sequence). This CDR3 region has 14 residues. The data were produced by immunoSEQ multiplex PCR, yet TCRdb's version contains in-frame clones alone and is incomplete. The table lists about 980,000 clones, over 60% of them singletons, with nearly 1.5% in the top ten. Comments on this clone: Its antigen remains unidentified.

Sequencing used memory CD4+ T cells sorted from blood. Subset defined: CD45RA-negative fraction. The source of this sequence is a young man in good health. The chain carries TRBV15 and TRBJ1-2; D is undetermined. The CDR3 region is CATSSTRLGYGYTF. CDR3 nucleotide sequence: TGTGCCACCAGCAGTACCCGTTTGGGGTATGGCTACACCTTC.